This T cell receptor (beta chain) was recorded in a study of beta chain features in type 1 diabetes. Study results and limitations: Among all four CD4+ subsets, Type 1 diabetes patients had TCRB CDR3s that were moderately but significantly shorter. Within patients, naive, central memory and Treg TCRB repertoires seemed more similar than within healthy donors.

This clone was recorded many times. Antigen: not known. Reverse transcription of all isolated RNA meant that expressed TCRB transcripts were sequenced. The assay was immunoSEQ multiplex PCR, and TCRdb's table has in-frame clones only and misses some. This table has about 290,000 clones, 8% appearing once. The CDR3 loop spans 17 amino acids. The V and J ends lost 2 bases and 2 bases respectively, with 18 bases between them. The germline V gene has CDR1 LGHNA and CDR2 YSLEER. This chain connects TRBV4-3 to TRBJ1-1; D remains ambiguous. The specimen sequenced was central memory CD4+ T cells from blood. The receptor was isolated from a woman under 30 in good health. Here the CDR3 DNA reads TGCGCCAGCAGCCAACAGGTGGGAGGCGCCTTTAACACTGAAGCTTTCTTT. This gives the protein CASSQQVGGAFNTEAFF.